A single TCR beta chain is shown here with its context. Its antigen target is currently unknown. No quality values exist for individual bases; no much larger clone is one base distant. TCRbeta CDR3 regions were amplified from genomic DNA using the immunoSEQ Assay, a bias-controlled multiplex PCR. Per the source publication's procedure: Nucleated cell counts per sample were estimated from amplification of reference gene primers within the assay. To quantify the absolute abundance of each unique TCRbeta CDR3 rearrangement, sequence reads were collapsed and filtered. For each sample, productive Simpson clonality was calculated by taking the square root of Simpson's diversity index across productive rearrangements. Here the immuneACCESS table is served through TCRdb, limited to in-frame sequences with V and J called. Missing clones are a known gap in these copies; in checked studies unresolved V genes cover under half, and the rest lacks a known reason. The V and J calls and the clone size are those of that table, but D and trimming were determined from the DNA. The sample records about 290,000 clones, around 85% of which are singletons. The ten largest clonotypes hold around 4.2% of the sample.

This record belongs to a study of blood T cell repertoires in COVID-19 (dated by TCRdb to about 2020). At the level of the whole study: Collaborator samples came from the United States, Italy and Spain and covered acute and convalescent phases of COVID-19. The repertoires were released in a freely available public database intended as a resource for research on the immune response to SARS-CoV-2. HLA class I and class II types, where available, came from metadata supplied by the sample provider rather than from assay-based typing. Deeply sampled blood TCRbeta repertoires from subjects exposed to, actively infected with, or recovered from COVID-19 were included in the dataset. The prospective study material was composed of cDNA or gDNA derived from T cells, B-cell-depleted T cells, or PBMCs. Nearly every sample came with metadata listing a de-identified subject ID, COVID-19 status, age in years and sex. Samples were obtained from the ongoing ImmuneRACE study (first 160 participants) and from over a thousand subjects provided by 6 global collaborators.

Collaborating institutions collected whole blood in K2EDTA tubes following their own protocols. For TCRbeta analysis, collaborators shipped samples in one of three forms: frozen whole blood, isolated PBMCs, or DNA extracted from either of those sample types. Summary of the overall study and its limitations: Clinical and demographic metadata were provided uncurated, with the amount varying by source and participant.

Taken from the germline V gene, the CDR1 and CDR2 loops are SGHRS and YFSETQ. Its CDR3 holds 15 amino acids, cysteine through phenylalanine. Only the CDR3 DNA is retained, 45 bases long and in frame from the first base. At the junction V is shortened by 1 base and J by 6 bases; bases outside the gene matches: 6. The sample consisted of peripheral blood. This TCR came from a woman aged 45 to 65 with active or convalescent COVID-19. The V and J segments used are TRBV5-1 and TRBJ1-4, with 7 junctional bases fitting TRBD1. The CDR3 here reads CASSLWQGGHEKLFF. The bases read TGCGCCAGCAGCTTGTGGCAGGGGGGTCATGAAAAACTGTTTTTT.